The 29 T cell receptor beta chains below come from one sample, sequenced in a study of cytomegalovirus exposure and HLA in healthy donors. The PCR ran on 60 Vbeta and 13 Jbeta primers. Produced via immunoSEQ multiplex PCR; TCRdb's table is partial and in-frame only. The repertoire holds over 150,000 clones, with over 60% as singletons. The sequenced material came from PBMCs. These receptors were taken from a man under 40 in good health and CMV-seropositive.

This clone was picked up a small number of times. CDR3 sequence: CASSYSGGVIGEQFF. CDR3 bases: TGTGCCAGCAGTTACTCGGGGGGGGTGATCGGAGAGCAGTTCTTC. The rearrangement links TRBV6-5 to TRBJ2-1, with 7 bases matching TRBD2. The V gene end was trimmed by 0 bases and the J gene end by 10 bases; junction bases not matched to a gene: 9. The CDR3 runs 15 residues. CDR1 MNHEY and CDR2 SVGAGI come from the germline V gene.

The gene calls are TRBV19 and TRBJ2-6; D may be TRBD1 (6 bases). CDR3 length: 20 amino acids. CDR1 LNHDA and CDR2 SQIVND come from the germline V gene (reference sequence). V was shortened by 7 bases and J by 0 bases, with 25 bases between the two germline ends. DNA of the CDR3: TGTGCCAGTACCCCGATTGGGGACACCCAAGTTTACTCTGGGGCCAACGTCCTGACTTTC. This codes for CASTPIGDTQVYSGANVLTF. The full variable domain, rest sourced from reference TRBV19 and TRBJ2-6, is DGGITQSPKYLFRKEGQNVTLSCEQNLNHDAMYWYRQDPGQGLRLIYYSQIVNDFQKGDIAEGYSVSREKKESFPLTVTSAQKNPTAFYLCASTPIGDTQVYSGANVLTFGAGSRLTVL.

This clone appeared a few times. The rearrangement uses TRBV18 and TRBJ2-7; TRBD1 matches 7 bases. The CDR3 loop spans 13 amino acids. J lost 3 bases, V lost 2 bases, and 1 base had no gene match. Germline assignment: CDR1 KGHSH and CDR2 LQKENI. The DNA of the CDR3 is TGTGCCAGCTCACCAGGGACAGACTACGAGCAGTACTTC. This gives the protein CASSPGTDYEQYF.

This chain uses TRBV5-1 with TRBJ2-2; TRBD2 matches at 11 bases. The V gene end was trimmed by 3 bases and the J gene end by 4 bases; junction bases not matched to a gene: 11. This CDR3 comprises 18 residues. Per germline, CDR1 SGHRS and CDR2 YFSETQ. The CDR3 region is CASSSGILAGEGTGELFF. In nucleotides, the CDR3 is TGCGCCAGCAGCTCGGGGATACTAGCGGGAGAGGGCACCGGGGAGCTGTTTTTT.

V and J are TRBV7-9 and TRBJ2-3; D is ambiguous. This CDR3 contains 14 residues. Germline loops: CDR1 SEHNR, CDR2 FQNEAQ (reference sequence). V lost 5 bases and J 0 bases, leaving 9 bases between the germline ends. DNA of the CDR3: TGTGCCAGCAGCCCCCGAGCGAGCACAGATACGCAGTATTTT. The encoded protein is CASSPRASTDTQYF.

The J gene is TRBJ2-7, the V gene TRBV7-2; 9 bases fit TRBD2. Germline V gene sequence: CDR1 SGHTA, CDR2 FQGNSA. The CDR3 totals 16 residues. After removal of 1 base from V and 0 bases from J, the junction contained 4 bases not matched to a gene. The DNA of the CDR3 is TGTGCCAGCAGCTTAGGCAGCGGGGGGTCCTCCTACGAGCAGTACTTC. Amino acids: CASSLGSGGSSYEQYF.

The chain carries TRBV5-1 and TRBJ2-4; the match to TRBD1 covers 10 bases. CDR1 and CDR2 from the germline V gene are SGHRS and YFSETQ. Trimming cost V 0 bases and J 8 bases; bases outside gene matches: 5. This CDR3 contains 15 residues. The CDR3 sequence is CASSLADRGQDIQYF. The CDR3 DNA follows: TGCGCCAGCAGCTTGGCCGACAGGGGGCAGGACATTCAGTACTTC.

The table lists this clone with a few counts. V usage is TRBV28 and J usage is TRBJ1-2; TRBD1 might be the D (6 bases). The CDR3 length is 13 residues. CDR1 is MDHEN and CDR2 is SYDVKM in the germline V gene. V dropped 6 bases and J dropped 1 base, with 9 bases sitting between them. CDR3 DNA sequence: TGTGCCAGCAGACCAGGGGTTAACTATGGCTACACCTTC. Protein product: CASRPGVNYGYTF.

In this sample, this clone turned up a few times. The chain has TRBV27 and TRBJ2-1; D perhaps matches TRBD1 (5 bases). The CDR3 is made up of 15 amino acids. In germline, CDR1 is MNHEY, CDR2 SMNVEV (reference sequence). The V end lost 7 bases, the J end lost 0 bases, and 13 bases lay between the germline ends. The CDR3 DNA is TGTGCCAGCATAGGGGCAGACACCTCCTACAATGAGCAGTTCTTC. Translated: CASIGADTSYNEQFF.

This clone came up a few times. V gene TRBV6-4 combines with J gene TRBJ2-1; TRBD1 is a possible D gene (6 bases). This CDR3 is 14 amino acids long. Between the trimmed V and J ends, which lost 8 bases and 1 base, there was a span of 12 bases. CDR1 is MRHNA and CDR2 is SNTAGT in the germline V gene. DNA of the CDR3: TGTGCCAGCGGAACAGGGCCGTCCTACAATGAGCAGTTCTTC. Translation: CASGTGPSYNEQFF.

The CDR3 DNA reads as TGTGCCAGCAGCCAATCAGCGGGAGCTGGAGATACGCAGTATTTT. This gives the protein CASSQSAGAGDTQYF. The chain employs TRBV4-2 and TRBJ2-3, with TRBD2 matching over 8 bases. Trimming removed 2 bases from V and 5 bases from J; junction bases left unmatched: 6. This CDR3 has 15 amino acids. Germline values: CDR1 LGHNA, CDR2 YNFKEQ.

The chain carries TRBV5-4 and TRBJ2-2; D ambiguous. Per the germline V gene, CDR1 is SGHNT and CDR2 is YYREEE (reference sequence). The CDR3 totals 13 residues. V lost 2 bases and J 6 bases, leaving 8 bases between the germline ends. This chain's CDR3 is CASSLDSSGELFF. The CDR3 coding sequence is TGTGCCAGCAGCTTAGACTCCTCCGGGGAGCTGTTTTTT. The entire variable domain, with the rest obtained from reference TRBV5-4 and TRBJ2-2, is as follows: ETGVTQSPTHLIKTRGQQVTLRCSSQSGHNTVSWYQQALGQGPQFIFQYYREEENGRGNFPPRFSGLQFPNYSSELNVNALELDDSALYLCASSLDSSGELFFGEGSRLTVL.

The J gene is TRBJ2-5, the V gene TRBV7-9; 7 bases are shared with TRBD1. CDR3 length: 14 residues. After removal of 5 bases from V and 2 bases from J, the junction contained 5 bases not matched to a gene. The germline gives CDR1 SEHNR, CDR2 FQNEAQ (reference sequence). The DNA of the CDR3 is TGTGCCAGCAGCGTAACAGGGGTACAAGAGACCCAGTACTTC. Translation: CASSVTGVQETQYF.

The V call is TRBV5-4, the J call TRBJ2-3, with a weak D call TRBD2 (5 bases). Deletions cut 6 bases from V and 4 bases from J, with 18 bases between. CDR1 is SGHNT and CDR2 is YYREEE in the germline V gene (reference sequence). The CDR3 contains 15 residues. The chain's CDR3 is CASTTRNGEADTQYF. CDR3 coding DNA: TGTGCCAGCACCACACGAAACGGGGAAGCAGATACGCAGTATTTT.

The rearrangement uses TRBV5-1 and TRBJ2-2; D unclear. Trimming removed 5 bases at V and 6 bases at J, with 17 bases between. CDR3 length equals 15 residues. Germline V gene sequence: CDR1 SGHRS, CDR2 YFSETQ. CDR3 sequence reads: CASSSSSLSSGELFF. CDR3 nucleotide sequence: TGCGCCAGCAGTTCTAGTAGTCTCTCCTCCGGGGAGCTGTTTTTT.

The J gene is TRBJ2-3, the V gene TRBV28; 13 nucleotides match TRBD2. The CDR3 has 17 amino acids. Trimming removed 1 base from V and 3 bases from J; junction bases left unmatched: 4. Germline V gene data show CDR1 as MDHEN and CDR2 as SYDVKM. As DNA, the CDR3 is TGTGCCAGCAGTTTATCTGGACTAGCGGGAGTTACAGATACGCAGTATTTT. It yields the protein CASSLSGLAGVTDTQYF.

This chain uses TRBV13 with TRBJ2-7, with 8 bases that match TRBD1. V shed 5 bases, J shed 0 bases, and the junction held 6 bases outside the gene matches. Looked up from germline, CDR1 is PRHDT and CDR2 is FYEKMQ (reference sequence). CDR3 length: 15 amino acids. The CDR3 DNA sequence: TGTGCCAGCAGCCCAGGGACAGGTAGCTCCTACGAGCAGTACTTC. It translates to CASSPGTGSSYEQYF.

The chain uses TRBV30 and TRBJ2-7; D is perhaps TRBD2 (5 bases). The V gene's germline CDR1 is GTSNPN and CDR2 SVGIG (reference sequence). The length of the CDR3 is 12 residues. The V end lost 2 bases, the J end lost 7 bases, and 12 bases lay between the germline ends. CDR3 residues: CAWSLSGREQYF. CDR3 nucleotide sequence: TGTGCCTGGAGTTTGTCTGGGAGAGAGCAGTACTTC.

Only one count was recorded for this clone. This chain uses TRBV5-1 with TRBJ2-1; TRBD2 matches at 12 bases. With 2 bases clipped from V and 8 bases from J, the junction kept 5 bases outside the gene matches. Per germline, CDR1 SGHRS and CDR2 YFSETQ. The CDR3 runs to 15 residues. This chain's CDR3 is CASSFRLAGDHEQFF. In DNA form, the CDR3 reads TGCGCCAGCAGCTTCCGACTAGCGGGAGACCATGAGCAGTTCTTC.

V usage is TRBV19 and J usage is TRBJ2-1; D gene ambiguous. V shed 5 bases and J shed 1 base, with 15 bases lying between them. The CDR3 consists of 16 residues. From germline, CDR1 is LNHDA and CDR2 SQIVND (reference sequence). As DNA, the CDR3 is TGTGCCAGTAGTGCTACTACGCTGGTGTCCTACAATGAGCAGTTCTTC. Residues: CASSATTLVSYNEQFF. The variable domain in full, completed from reference TRBV19 and TRBJ2-1, reads DGGITQSPKYLFRKEGQNVTLSCEQNLNHDAMYWYRQDPGQGLRLIYYSQIVNDFQKGDIAEGYSVSREKKESFPLTVTSAQKNPTAFYLCASSATTLVSYNEQFFGPGTRLTVL.

The genes are TRBV19 and TRBJ1-6; 9 bases agree with TRBD1. V dropped 6 bases and J dropped 5; count of bases not matched to a gene: 2. This CDR3 spans 14 amino acids. Germline V gene lookup returns CDR1 LNHDA and CDR2 SQIVND (reference sequence). The CDR3 DNA is TGTGCCAGTAGCCGACAGGGGGATAATTCACCCCTCCACTTT. This gives the protein CASSRQGDNSPLHF. The whole variable domain, remainder taken from reference TRBV19 and TRBJ1-6, is DGGITQSPKYLFRKEGQNVTLSCEQNLNHDAMYWYRQDPGQGLRLIYYSQIVNDFQKGDIAEGYSVSREKKESFPLTVTSAQKNPTAFYLCASSRQGDNSPLHFGNGTRLTVT.

The chain joins TRBV7-2 to TRBJ2-1, with D maybe TRBD2 (6 bases). V was shortened by 4 bases and J by 3 bases, with 22 bases between the two germline ends. Per the germline V gene, CDR1 is SGHTA and CDR2 is FQGNSA. This CDR3 is 18 amino acids long. The CDR3, as DNA: TGTGCCAGCAGCTCCCGCCAGCTGGGAGGATTGGTCTACAATGAGCAGTTCTTC. Translated, it gives CASSSRQLGGLVYNEQFF. Full variable domain (outside the CDR3, taken from reference TRBV7-2 and TRBJ2-1): GAGVSQSPSNKVTEKGKDVELRCDPISGHTALYWYRQSLGQGLEFLIYFQGNSAPDKSGLPSDRFSAERTGGSVSTLTIQRTQQEDSAVYLCASSSRQLGGLVYNEQFFGPGTRLTVL.

The V and J genes are TRBV6-1 and TRBJ1-3; D possibly corresponds to TRBD1 (5 bases). The germline gives CDR1 MNHNS, CDR2 SASEGT. The CDR3 has 19 residues. The ends were cut back, 4 bases at V and 0 bases at J, with 22 bases in the middle. DNA for the CDR3: TGTGCCAGCAGTGGGGGGGAGGCCCCCGGGCCTCTCTCTGGAAACACCATATATTTT. It codes for CASSGGEAPGPLSGNTIYF.

The chain employs TRBV6-1 and TRBJ2-7, with 8 bases lining up with TRBD1. From germline, CDR1 is MNHNS and CDR2 SASEGT. This CDR3 comprises 14 residues. Trimming at V came to 5 bases and at J to 3 bases, leaving 6 bases not matched to a gene. The DNA for the CDR3 is TGTGCCAGCAGTCCAGGACAGGGCCGCTACGAGCAGTACTTC. The encoded protein is CASSPGQGRYEQYF.

The rearrangement joins TRBV18 to TRBJ2-7; perhaps TRBD1 as D (5 bases). The CDR3 is 15 amino acids. Germline lookup yields CDR1 KGHSH and CDR2 LQKENI. Trimming stripped 3 bases from V and 0 bases from J, with 12 bases between. CDR3 amino acids: CASSPGAGSSYEQYF. Written as DNA, the CDR3 is TGTGCCAGCTCACCTGGGGCAGGATCCTCCTACGAGCAGTACTTC.

The chain carries TRBV6-4 and TRBJ2-1; no definite D call. CDR1 and CDR2 from the germline V gene are MRHNA and SNTAGT. This CDR3 has 15 amino acids. Trimming left V 3 bases short and J 0 bases short, with 9 bases between. The CDR3 reads CASSERPSSYNEQFF. The CDR3 nucleotides read TGTGCCAGCAGTGAAAGGCCTAGCTCCTACAATGAGCAGTTCTTC.

The chain recombines TRBV19 with TRBJ2-5, with 7 bases matching TRBD2. The germline V gene encodes CDR1 LNHDA and CDR2 SQIVND (reference sequence). The CDR3 consists of 15 residues. Trimming at V came to 5 bases and at J to 0 bases, leaving 6 bases not matched to a gene. CDR3 region: CASSESGVYQETQYF. CDR3 DNA: TGTGCCAGTAGTGAAAGCGGGGTGTACCAAGAGACCCAGTACTTC.

The rearrangement links TRBV6-5 to TRBJ2-3, with D hard to call. Between the trimmed V and J ends, which lost 2 bases and 1 base, there was a span of 10 bases. CDR3 length: 15 residues. From germline, CDR1 is MNHEY and CDR2 SVGAGI. The CDR3 bases are TGTGCCAGCAGTTACGGGCGTATGGGCACAGATACGCAGTATTTT. Translation: CASSYGRMGTDTQYF.

The chain has TRBV9 and TRBJ1-3, with a tentative D call TRBD1 (5 bases). Germline lookup yields CDR1 SGDLS and CDR2 YYNGEE. The CDR3 loop spans 16 amino acids. Trimming removed 3 bases at V and 2 bases at J, with 15 bases between. CDR3 sequence: CASSAETGSTGNTIYF. The DNA of the CDR3 is TGTGCCAGCAGCGCCGAAACAGGTTCTACTGGAAACACCATATATTTT.